These T cell receptor beta chains were read from a single sample in a study of T cell repertoires in cytomegalovirus infection. Their antigens remain unidentified. TCRdb reprocessed the reads with MiXCR, giving one entry per CDR3 protein. The sample gives roughly 700,000 distinct CDR3 sequences, around 30% of which show up once; roughly 18% is in the top ten. Sequences were derived from cultured PBMCs, sampled from culture after CMV antigen stimulation. These receptors originate from a human donor in good health (CMV status not recorded). Some clones in this sample may be carry-over from other donors' samples. Both conserved end residues are part of each CDR3. D genes are given only for firm matches. Clone size is stated in some rows and not others, as once, few, many or a class when expanded.

d_gene | j_gene | v_gene | abundance | CDR3nt | CDR3aa
TRBD1 | TRBJ2-2 | TRBV20-1 | . | TGCAGTGCCCAAACAGGGGACACCGGGGAGCTGTTTTTT | CSAQTGDTGELFF
TRBD1 | TRBJ1-1 | TRBV2 | few | TGTGCCAGCAGAGGGACAGGGCTGACCACTGAAGCTTTCTTT | CASRGTGLTTEAFF
. | TRBJ2-3 | TRBV7-8 | . | TGTGCCAGCAGCTCGCCCAGGGGGGGGAGCACAGATACGCAGTATTTT | CASSSPRGGSTDTQYF
. | TRBJ2-3 | TRBV4-2 | . | TGTGCCAGCAGCCAATTCGGACAGAGCCAGGATACGCAGTATTTT | CASSQFGQSQDTQYF
. | TRBJ2-1 | TRBV20-1 | few | TGCAGTGCTAGAGTGGGTGGGAACTACAATGAGCAGTTCTTC | CSARVGGNYNEQFF
TRBD2 | TRBJ2-2 | TRBV7-2 | many | TGTGCCAGCAGCTTAGCTTCCCGACTAGCGGGCATTACCGGGGAGCTGTTTTTT | CASSLASRLAGITGELFF
. | TRBJ1-4 | TRBV11-3 | . | TGTGCCAGCAGCTTAGCCCCCGGGGGGGAAAAACTGTTTTTT | CASSLAPGGEKLFF
TRBD1 | TRBJ2-7 | TRBV4-2 | few | TGTGCCAGCAGCCAAGCTCTGGGACAGGTCTACGAGCAGTACTTC | CASSQALGQVYEQYF
. | TRBJ2-6 | TRBV7-2 | many | TGTGCCAGTGCCCTTGGGGCCAACGTCCTGACTTTC | CASALGANVLTF
. | TRBJ2-1 | TRBV5-6 | few | TGTGCCAGCAGCTTGCTCGGTGGGTCTGGCAATGAGCAGTTCTTC | CASSLLGGSGNEQFF
. | TRBJ1-1 | TRBV12-3/TRBV12-4 | few | TGTGCCAGCAGTTCTCAGGGGACTTCGAACACTGAAGCTTTCTTT | CASSSQGTSNTEAFF
TRBD2 | TRBJ2-5 | TRBV6-6 | few | TGTGCCAGCAGGGGGACTAGCGGGAGGAAGGACGGGACCCAGTACTTC | CASRGTSGRKDGTQYF
TRBD2 | TRBJ2-1 | TRBV5-1 | . | TGCGCCAGCAGCTTGAAACTAGCGGGCGCGGGGCAGTTCTTC | CASSLKLAGAGQFF
TRBD1 | TRBJ1-5 | TRBV7-9 | . | TGTGCCAGCAGCCAGACAGGGGTTGGAGGTCAGCCCCAGCATTTT | CASSQTGVGGQPQHF
TRBD2 | TRBJ2-1 | TRBV7-2 | . | TGTGCCAGCAGCTTGAGCGGGAGAGCTAACAATGAGCAGTTCTTC | CASSLSGRANNEQFF
TRBD1 | TRBJ1-2 | TRBV27 | . | TGTGCCAGCAGTTTATTTGGGACAGGGGTCTATGGCTACACCTTC | CASSLFGTGVYGYTF
. | TRBJ1-1 | TRBV24-1 | . | TGTGCCACCAGTGATCCGGGACAAGGCGACACTGAAGCTTTCTTT | CATSDPGQGDTEAFF
. | TRBJ1-1 | TRBV7-9 | many | TGTGCCAGCAGCCCTTTATTGAACACTGAAGCTTTCTTT | CASSPLLNTEAFF
TRBD1 | TRBJ2-7 | TRBV7-2 | . | TGTGCCAGCAGCCCTCCCGGGACAGGGGAGGAGCAGTACTTC | CASSPPGTGEEQYF
. | TRBJ2-7 | TRBV6-5 | . | TGTGCCAACAGTTACTCCTATCAGAGCGAACACGAGCAGTACTTC | CANSYSYQSEHEQYF
. | TRBJ2-1 | TRBV20-1 | . | TGCAGTGCTAGAGAGGGGGGGGGGCCCTACAATGAGCAGTTCTTC | CSAREGGGPYNEQFF
. | TRBJ1-5 | TRBV15 | . | TGTGCCACCAGCAGAGATAGAGCCGGCGGGCAGCCCCAGCATTTT | CATSRDRAGGQPQHF
TRBD2 | TRBJ2-5 | TRBV28 | . | TGTGCCAGCAGTCCGGGACTAGCGGGGAGCAGGACCCAGTACTTC | CASSPGLAGSRTQYF
TRBD2 | TRBJ2-5 | TRBV7-6 | once | TGTGCCAGCAGCTCGATAGCGGGAGGGTCGGAGACCCAGTACTTC | CASSSIAGGSETQYF
. | TRBJ2-3 | TRBV6-6 | . | TGTGCCAGCAGTTACTCGAGCCGGGGGCCCGTGGTGCACTCCACAGATACGCAGTATTTT | CASSYSSRGPVVHSTDTQYF
. | TRBJ1-6 | TRBV27 | . | TGTGCCAGCAGTTACTTCAGGGGTTCAAATTCACCCCTCCACTTT | CASSYFRGSNSPLHF
. | TRBJ2-5 | TRBV18 | . | TGTGCCAGCTCACCACTGGAGAGAGAGACCCAGTACTTC | CASSPLERETQYF
TRBD2 | TRBJ2-3 | TRBV4-3 | few | TGCGCCAGCAGCCAACTAGCGGGAGATCGCACAGATACGCAGTATTTT | CASSQLAGDRTDTQYF
TRBD2 | TRBJ2-3 | TRBV27 | many | TGTGCCAGTCAGACTAGCGGGGGGACAGATACGCAGTATTTT | CASQTSGGTDTQYF
. | TRBJ1-5 | TRBV19 | . | TGTGCCAGTAATGTGGGCAATCAGCCCCAGCATTTT | CASNVGNQPQHF
. | TRBJ2-5 | TRBV4-3 | few | TGCGCCAGCAGCCAAACCCCTACAAACCAAGAGACCCAGTACTTC | CASSQTPTNQETQYF
. | TRBJ2-3 | TRBV7-2 | many | TGTGCCAGCAGCTTGGCAGCGGCAGATACGCAGTATTTT | CASSLAAADTQYF
TRBD1 | TRBJ2-3 | TRBV12-3/TRBV12-4 | few | TGTGCCAGCACCCTGGGGGACAGGGTCACAGATACGCAGTATTTT | CASTLGDRVTDTQYF
. | TRBJ1-6 | TRBV20-1 | . | TGCAGTGCTAGAGCCGGTCAGGGCAGCTCCTATAATTCACCCCTCCACTTT | CSARAGQGSSYNSPLHF
TRBD1 | TRBJ1-1 | TRBV7-9 | . | TGTGCCAGCAGCTCAGGACAGGCTGAAGCTTTCTTT | CASSSGQAEAFF
. | TRBJ2-3 | TRBV5-4 | few | TGTGCCAGCAGCCCGGAAACAGGGAGCACAGATACGCAGTATTTT | CASSPETGSTDTQYF
TRBD2 | TRBJ2-7 | TRBV6-1 | few | TGTGCCAGCAGTGAAGCCCCCCCCGGGACTAGCGGGGGTGGCTACGCGGACGAGCAGTACTTC | CASSEAPPGTSGGGYADEQYF
. | TRBJ1-2 | TRBV7-2 | few | TGTGCCAGCAGCTTACTCAGGCAGGAACGGTACGGCTACACCTTC | CASSLLRQERYGYTF
TRBD1 | TRBJ2-3 | TRBV5-4 | . | TGTGCCAGCAGCGCGGGACAGGCAAGGGCAGATACGCAGTATTTT | CASSAGQARADTQYF
. | TRBJ1-1 | TRBV20-1 | . | TGCAGTGCTAGTCTGAGTTTTGAAGCTTTCTTT | CSASLSFEAFF
. | TRBJ2-2 | TRBV20-1 | . | TGCAGTGCCCGTAGTCCAATTGGGGCCGGGGAGCTGTTTTTT | CSARSPIGAGELFF
TRBD2 | TRBJ2-3 | TRBV11-2 | few | TGTGCCAGCAGCGCAAGCGGGAGGGAGGCAGATACGCAGTATTTT | CASSASGREADTQYF
TRBD1 | TRBJ2-1 | TRBV24-1 | . | TGTGCCACCAGTGATCCGGGACAGGGGTACAATGAGCAGTTCTTC | CATSDPGQGYNEQFF
. | TRBJ2-1 | TRBV30 | once | TGTGCCTGGAGTTTTTTCGGCTCGGATGAGCAGTTCTTC | CAWSFFGSDEQFF
. | TRBJ1-4 | TRBV28 | . | TGTGCCAGCCAGGGGCCTAATGAAAAACTGTTTTTT | CASQGPNEKLFF
TRBD1 | TRBJ2-1 | TRBV20-1 | few | TGCAGTGCTACCGGACAGGTATTCCCCTACAATGAGCAGTTCTTC | CSATGQVFPYNEQFF
TRBD1 | TRBJ2-5 | TRBV6-6 | . | TGTGCCAGCAGTTACGGGACAGGGGGCACGCAGACCCAGTACTTC | CASSYGTGGTQTQYF
. | TRBJ1-5 | TRBV20-1 | . | TGCAGTGCTAGGGGGGGATACATAAATCAGCCCCAGCATTTT | CSARGGYINQPQHF
. | TRBJ1-2 | TRBV20-1 | . | TGCAGTGCTAGAGGACAGGAGGATGGCTACACCTTC | CSARGQEDGYTF
TRBD1 | TRBJ1-2 | TRBV11-1 | . | TGTGCCAGCAGCTTATTGAGGCAGGGGGGCGGCTACACCTTC | CASSLLRQGGGYTF
TRBD2 | TRBJ2-1 | TRBV9 | . | TGTGCCAGCAATGGGCGGGAGGGTGAGCAGTTCTTC | CASNGREGEQFF
TRBD2 | TRBJ2-1 | TRBV20-1 | . | TGCAGTGCTAGAGATCGGAGGGCGGGAGTGACTGAGCAGTTCTTC | CSARDRRAGVTEQFF
. | TRBJ2-1 | TRBV7-2 | few | TGTGCCAGCAGCACCGGCTCGACAGGACGATACTACAATGAGCAGTTCTTC | CASSTGSTGRYYNEQFF
. | TRBJ1-1 | TRBV28 | . | TGTGCCAGCAGTTTCTCACAAACAGGGATTCTGGACACTGAAGCTTTCTTT | CASSFSQTGILDTEAFF
. | TRBJ1-1 | TRBV6-2/TRBV6-3 | few | TGTGCCAGCAGTTACCTTTCGAGGCTGAGTTCGAACACTGAAGCTTTCTTT | CASSYLSRLSSNTEAFF
. | TRBJ2-2 | TRBV2 | few | TGTGCCAGCAGTGCACCAGGGGCCGGCACCGGGGAGCTGTTTTTT | CASSAPGAGTGELFF
. | TRBJ1-5 | TRBV7-2 | many | TGTGCCAGCAGCTTATTTTCCGCGGGGGGAGAGCCCCAGCATTTT | CASSLFSAGGEPQHF
. | TRBJ2-3 | TRBV24-1 | few | TGTGCCACCAGTGACGGGTACACAGATACGCAGTATTTT | CATSDGYTDTQYF
. | TRBJ1-1 | TRBV20-1 | . | TGCAGTGCTAGACAGGGGATTACTGAAGCTTTCTTT | CSARQGITEAFF
TRBD2 | TRBJ2-5 | TRBV29-1 | . | TGCAGCGCGTTAGCGGGAGCCGAGACCCAGTACTTC | CSALAGAETQYF